This is a list of T cell receptor beta chains from one sample in a study of blood T cell repertoires in COVID-19. Profiling relied on immunoSEQ multiplex PCR, and the TCRdb table lists in-frame clones only, not all of them. The sample lists 130,000 to 150,000 clones, around 80% seen once, with 13% in the top ten. Sequences were obtained from peripheral blood. These receptors all stem from a man aged 55 to 70 with active or convalescent COVID-19. Each CDR3 is given with its conserved first and last residue. A D gene is named only where the DNA matches it firmly. Size values are once, few and many counts, or a class for expanded clones, and some rows have none.

v_call: TRBV2
j_call: TRBJ1-4
d_call: .
clone_size: .
cdr3_length: 13
cdr3_aa: CASGAGSRGKLFF
cdr3_nt: TGTGCCAGCGGGGCGGGGTCCCGGGGGAAACTGTTTTTT

v_call: TRBV29-1
j_call: TRBJ2-3
d_call: TRBD2
clone_size: once
cdr3_length: 17
cdr3_aa: CSVETSGRDTSTDTQYF
cdr3_nt: TGCAGCGTTGAGACTAGCGGGAGGGATACTAGCACAGATACGCAGTATTTT

v_call: TRBV19
j_call: TRBJ1-4
d_call: TRBD1
clone_size: few
cdr3_length: 14
cdr3_aa: CASSHRGTNEKLFF
cdr3_nt: TGTGCCAGTAGTCACAGGGGGACTAATGAAAAACTGTTTTTT

v_call: TRBV5-1
j_call: TRBJ2-2
d_call: TRBD1
clone_size: .
cdr3_length: 15
cdr3_aa: CASSRDRGGTGELFF
cdr3_nt: TGCGCCAGCAGCAGAGACAGGGGTGGCACCGGGGAGCTGTTTTTT

v_call: TRBV2
j_call: TRBJ1-4
d_call: .
clone_size: few
cdr3_length: 15
cdr3_aa: CASRAAVRGNEKLFF
cdr3_nt: TGTGCCAGCAGGGCCGCGGTGCGCGGTAATGAAAAACTGTTTTTT

v_call: TRBV12-3/TRBV12-4
j_call: TRBJ2-4
d_call: TRBD2
clone_size: once
cdr3_length: 13
cdr3_aa: CASSSTSGGIQYF
cdr3_nt: TGTGCCAGCAGTTCGACTAGCGGTGGCATTCAGTACTTC

v_call: TRBV12-3/TRBV12-4
j_call: TRBJ1-3
d_call: .
clone_size: .
cdr3_length: 13
cdr3_aa: CASSFQARNTIYF
cdr3_nt: TGTGCCAGCAGTTTTCAAGCGAGAAACACCATATATTTT

v_call: TRBV30
j_call: TRBJ1-1
d_call: .
clone_size: .
cdr3_length: 14
cdr3_aa: CAWSLGGRLTEAFF
cdr3_nt: TGTGCCTGGAGTCTGGGGGGACGGCTCACTGAAGCTTTCTTT

v_call: TRBV4-3
j_call: TRBJ1-6
d_call: .
clone_size: .
cdr3_length: 15
cdr3_aa: CASSQDLTVGSPLHF
cdr3_nt: TGCGCCAGCAGCCAAGATCTGACAGTGGGTTCACCCCTCCACTTT

v_call: TRBV6-2/TRBV6-3
j_call: TRBJ2-1
d_call: TRBD2
clone_size: many
cdr3_length: 17
cdr3_aa: CASSYSPPSGLYNEQFF
cdr3_nt: TGTGCCAGCAGTTACTCTCCCCCTAGCGGGTTGTACAATGAGCAGTTCTTC

v_call: TRBV5-1
j_call: TRBJ1-2
d_call: TRBD1
clone_size: .
cdr3_length: 15
cdr3_aa: CASSSRQGAGYGYTF
cdr3_nt: TGCGCCAGCAGCAGCCGACAGGGCGCCGGCTATGGCTACACCTTC

v_call: TRBV2
j_call: TRBJ1-1
d_call: .
clone_size: .
cdr3_length: 14
cdr3_aa: CASSLESNSGEAFF
cdr3_nt: TGTGCCAGCAGCCTAGAGTCCAACAGCGGGGAAGCTTTCTTT

v_call: TRBV6-5
j_call: TRBJ1-2
d_call: .
clone_size: once
cdr3_length: 12
cdr3_aa: CASSYKGDGYTF
cdr3_nt: TGTGCCAGCAGTTACAAAGGGGATGGCTACACCTTC

v_call: TRBV5-4
j_call: TRBJ2-5
d_call: TRBD1
clone_size: .
cdr3_length: 18
cdr3_aa: CASSLDIGRGIVGETQYF
cdr3_nt: TGTGCCAGCAGCTTGGACATAGGCAGGGGGATTGTGGGAGAGACCCAGTACTTC

v_call: TRBV9
j_call: TRBJ1-3
d_call: .
clone_size: .
cdr3_length: 14
cdr3_aa: CASSDTRSGNTIYF
cdr3_nt: TGTGCCAGCAGCGATACTCGCTCTGGAAACACCATATATTTT

v_call: TRBV7-6
j_call: TRBJ2-7
d_call: TRBD2
clone_size: .
cdr3_length: 14
cdr3_aa: CASSFGTSSYEQYF
cdr3_nt: TGTGCCAGCAGCTTTGGGACTAGCTCCTACGAGCAGTACTTC

v_call: TRBV7-3
j_call: TRBJ2-1
d_call: TRBD1
clone_size: few
cdr3_length: 13
cdr3_aa: CASSSQGVNEQFF
cdr3_nt: TGTGCCAGCAGCTCACAGGGGGTCAATGAGCAGTTCTTC

v_call: TRBV5-1
j_call: TRBJ2-1
d_call: .
clone_size: .
cdr3_length: 16
cdr3_aa: CASSPGSYNGYNEQFF
cdr3_nt: TGCGCCAGCAGCCCTGGATCCTACAACGGGTACAATGAGCAGTTCTTC

v_call: TRBV6-2/TRBV6-3
j_call: TRBJ2-7
d_call: TRBD1
clone_size: .
cdr3_length: 14
cdr3_aa: CASSQLQGLSEQYF
cdr3_nt: TGTGCCAGCAGTCAGCTACAGGGGTTGAGCGAGCAGTACTTC

v_call: TRBV18
j_call: TRBJ1-1
d_call: TRBD1
clone_size: .
cdr3_length: 14
cdr3_aa: CASSRTQGGTEAFF
cdr3_nt: TGTGCCAGCTCACGAACACAGGGGGGCACTGAAGCTTTCTTT

v_call: TRBV19
j_call: TRBJ2-1
d_call: TRBD1
clone_size: .
cdr3_length: 15
cdr3_aa: CASSINRGLYNEQFF
cdr3_nt: TGTGCCAGTAGTATAAACAGGGGGCTCTACAATGAGCAGTTCTTC

v_call: TRBV5-5
j_call: TRBJ1-4
d_call: .
clone_size: .
cdr3_length: 15
cdr3_aa: CASSLTGFTNEKLFF
cdr3_nt: TGTGCCAGCAGCTTGACAGGGTTTACTAATGAAAAACTGTTTTTT

v_call: TRBV2
j_call: TRBJ2-4
d_call: TRBD1
clone_size: .
cdr3_length: 17
cdr3_aa: CASSEAATGTGENIQYF
cdr3_nt: TGTGCCAGCAGTGAAGCGGCCACCGGGACAGGGGAGAACATTCAGTACTTC

v_call: TRBV6-5
j_call: TRBJ1-4
d_call: TRBD1
clone_size: .
cdr3_length: 15
cdr3_aa: CASRRTGASYEKLFF
cdr3_nt: TGTGCCAGCAGAAGGACAGGGGCGTCCTATGAAAAACTGTTTTTT

v_call: TRBV7-2
j_call: TRBJ2-3
d_call: TRBD1
clone_size: .
cdr3_length: 14
cdr3_aa: CASSPGQGTDTQYF
cdr3_nt: TGTGCCAGCAGCCCGGGACAGGGGACAGATACGCAGTATTTT

v_call: TRBV5-1
j_call: TRBJ1-3
d_call: TRBD1
clone_size: .
cdr3_length: 14
cdr3_aa: CASSQGQEGDTIYF
cdr3_nt: TGCGCCAGCAGCCAAGGACAGGAGGGAGACACCATATATTTT

v_call: TRBV18
j_call: TRBJ1-1
d_call: .
clone_size: .
cdr3_length: 14
cdr3_aa: CASSPGGMNTEAFF
cdr3_nt: TGTGCCAGCTCACCGGGGGGGATGAACACTGAAGCTTTCTTT

v_call: TRBV3-1/TRBV3-2
j_call: TRBJ1-3
d_call: .
clone_size: .
cdr3_length: 16
cdr3_aa: CASSQRGTLSGNTIYF
cdr3_nt: TGTGCCAGCAGCCAAAGGGGAACACTTTCTGGAAACACCATATATTTT

v_call: TRBV24-1
j_call: TRBJ2-7
d_call: TRBD1
clone_size: .
cdr3_length: 14
cdr3_aa: CATSDPGQGDEQYF
cdr3_nt: TGTGCCACCAGTGATCCCGGACAGGGGGACGAGCAGTACTTC

v_call: TRBV10-3
j_call: TRBJ1-1
d_call: TRBD1
clone_size: few
cdr3_length: 16
cdr3_aa: CAIRYGTGGLGTEAFF
cdr3_nt: TGTGCCATCCGCTACGGGACAGGGGGCTTGGGCACTGAAGCTTTCTTT

v_call: TRBV6-2/TRBV6-3
j_call: TRBJ2-7
d_call: .
clone_size: .
cdr3_length: 13
cdr3_aa: CASSYSRRGEQYF
cdr3_nt: TGTGCCAGCAGTTACTCGAGAAGGGGCGAGCAGTACTTC

v_call: TRBV29-1
j_call: TRBJ2-2
d_call: TRBD1
clone_size: many
cdr3_length: 18
cdr3_aa: CSVQTYQTGPGDTGELFF
cdr3_nt: TGCAGCGTTCAGACATACCAGACAGGGCCCGGCGACACCGGGGAGCTGTTTTTT

v_call: TRBV18
j_call: TRBJ2-7
d_call: .
clone_size: .
cdr3_length: 12
cdr3_aa: CASSTGNYEQYF
cdr3_nt: TGTGCCAGCTCGACGGGTAACTACGAGCAGTACTTC

v_call: TRBV30
j_call: TRBJ2-3
d_call: TRBD2
clone_size: .
cdr3_length: 15
cdr3_aa: CAWSQGSGIPDTQYF
cdr3_nt: TGTGCCTGGAGCCAAGGGAGCGGGATTCCAGATACGCAGTATTTT

v_call: TRBV9
j_call: TRBJ1-5
d_call: .
clone_size: once
cdr3_length: 14
cdr3_aa: CASSVGRGSQPQHF
cdr3_nt: TGTGCCAGCAGCGTAGGTCGGGGTAGTCAGCCCCAGCATTTT

v_call: TRBV5-4
j_call: TRBJ2-3
d_call: .
clone_size: few
cdr3_length: 12
cdr3_aa: CASSPNVRTQYF
cdr3_nt: TGTGCCAGCAGCCCAAACGTCAGGACGCAGTATTTT

v_call: TRBV5-5
j_call: TRBJ1-1
d_call: .
clone_size: .
cdr3_length: 14
cdr3_aa: CASSLKAEGVKAFF
cdr3_nt: TGTGCCAGCAGCTTGAAGGCTGAGGGGGTAAAAGCTTTCTTT

v_call: TRBV7-2
j_call: TRBJ1-5
d_call: TRBD1
clone_size: .
cdr3_length: 16
cdr3_aa: CASSLALTGVNQPQHF
cdr3_nt: TGTGCCAGCAGCTTAGCGCTGACAGGGGTCAATCAGCCCCAGCATTTT

v_call: TRBV7-8
j_call: TRBJ1-5
d_call: TRBD1
clone_size: few
cdr3_length: 19
cdr3_aa: CASSSLPGQGDIGNQPQHF
cdr3_nt: TGTGCCAGCAGCTCTCTCCCGGGACAGGGGGATATCGGCAATCAGCCCCAGCATTTT

v_call: TRBV5-4
j_call: TRBJ2-3
d_call: .
clone_size: few
cdr3_length: 13
cdr3_aa: CASSLRGTDTQYF
cdr3_nt: TGTGCCAGCAGCCTCCGGGGCACAGATACGCAGTATTTT

v_call: TRBV11-3
j_call: TRBJ2-5
d_call: TRBD1
clone_size: .
cdr3_length: 16
cdr3_aa: CASSDGQGIFQETQYF
cdr3_nt: TGTGCCAGCAGCGATGGACAGGGTATATTCCAAGAGACCCAGTACTTC

v_call: TRBV6-2/TRBV6-3
j_call: TRBJ2-1
d_call: TRBD2
clone_size: .
cdr3_length: 14
cdr3_aa: CASSYEGGPNEQFF
cdr3_nt: TGTGCCAGCAGTTACGAGGGAGGGCCCAATGAGCAGTTCTTC

v_call: TRBV12-3/TRBV12-4
j_call: TRBJ2-7
d_call: TRBD2
clone_size: .
cdr3_length: 13
cdr3_aa: CASRSGSSYEQYF
cdr3_nt: TGTGCCAGCAGAAGCGGGAGCTCCTACGAGCAGTACTTC

v_call: TRBV2
j_call: TRBJ2-7
d_call: .
clone_size: .
cdr3_length: 18
cdr3_aa: CASSEALLRVEGAVEQYF
cdr3_nt: TGTGCCAGCAGTGAAGCGCTACTGCGGGTGGAGGGGGCTGTCGAGCAGTACTTC

v_call: TRBV28
j_call: TRBJ1-1
d_call: .
clone_size: .
cdr3_length: 17
cdr3_aa: CASSFYRRLGGNTEAFF
cdr3_nt: TGTGCCAGCAGTTTCTACCGTCGTCTGGGGGGGAACACTGAAGCTTTCTTT

v_call: TRBV5-6
j_call: TRBJ1-2
d_call: .
clone_size: .
cdr3_length: 14
cdr3_aa: CASSLIRLEYGYTF
cdr3_nt: TGTGCCAGCAGCTTGATCCGGTTAGAGTATGGCTACACCTTC

v_call: TRBV19
j_call: TRBJ1-5
d_call: .
clone_size: few
cdr3_length: 12
cdr3_aa: CASRYGNQPQHF
cdr3_nt: TGTGCCAGTAGATACGGGAATCAGCCCCAGCATTTT

v_call: TRBV28
j_call: TRBJ2-7
d_call: TRBD2
clone_size: .
cdr3_length: 15
cdr3_aa: CASSPTPAGTFEQYF
cdr3_nt: TGTGCCAGCAGTCCCACCCCAGCGGGAACTTTTGAGCAGTACTTC

v_call: TRBV5-4
j_call: TRBJ2-7
d_call: .
clone_size: .
cdr3_length: 12
cdr3_aa: CASSFGSYEQYF
cdr3_nt: TGTGCCAGCAGCTTTGGGAGTTACGAGCAGTACTTC